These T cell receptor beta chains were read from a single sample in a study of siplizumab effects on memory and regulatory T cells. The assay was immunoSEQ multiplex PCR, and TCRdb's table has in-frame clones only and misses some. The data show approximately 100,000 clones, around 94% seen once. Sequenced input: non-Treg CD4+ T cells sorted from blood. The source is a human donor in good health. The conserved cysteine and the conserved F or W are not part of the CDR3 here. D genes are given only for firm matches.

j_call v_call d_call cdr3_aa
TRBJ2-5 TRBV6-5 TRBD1 ASINRQGKTQY
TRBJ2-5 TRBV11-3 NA ASSPRRGRLETQY
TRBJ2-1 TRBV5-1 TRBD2 ASESGSRLSEQF
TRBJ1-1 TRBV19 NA ASSLTGPNTEAF
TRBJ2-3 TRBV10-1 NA ASSETGTDTQY
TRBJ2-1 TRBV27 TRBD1 ASSRTGTGGYEQF
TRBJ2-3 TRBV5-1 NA ASSLAGTDTQY
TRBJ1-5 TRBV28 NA ASRLPGGPQPQH
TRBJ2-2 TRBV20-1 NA SAPQTGELF
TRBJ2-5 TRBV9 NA ASSDDRGAIETQY
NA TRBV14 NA ASSQARLGSYEQY
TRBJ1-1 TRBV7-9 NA ASSPEFTEAF
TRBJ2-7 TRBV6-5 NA ASSYRNGLYQGEQY
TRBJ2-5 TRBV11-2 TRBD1 ASRPITGEGETQY
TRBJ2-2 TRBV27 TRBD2 ASWRGGRASGELF
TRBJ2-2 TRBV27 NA ASSLSGFYTGELF
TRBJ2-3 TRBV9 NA ASSVGSNTQY
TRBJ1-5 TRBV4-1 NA ASSQDLMIRGENQPQH